This entry describes one T cell receptor beta chain. Its target is unknown. The record originates from a study of T cell repertoires in cytomegalovirus infection. General observations from the study: The ex vivo response was dominated by HLA-C-restricted CMV-specific TCR beta clonotypes.

TCRdb recomputed calls from the reads with MiXCR, one row per CDR3 protein. The sample contains hundreds of thousands of distinct CDR3 sequences, roughly 31% of which appear only once. Germline CDR1 reads SEHNR; CDR2 reads FQNEAQ (reference sequence). Trimming removed 5 bases at V and 7 bases at J, with 11 bases between. The CDR3 sequence is 13 residues long. This clonotype was sampled from a human donor in good health (CMV status not recorded). Some clones in this sample may be carry-over from other donors' samples. Sequencing was performed on PBMCs. This sequence joins TRBV7-9 and TRBJ2-2; D not certain. The CDR3, as DNA: TGTGCCAGCAGCGGTATTACGGTCGGGGAGCTGTTTTTT. Translated: CASSGITVGELFF.